What follows are 16 T cell receptor beta chains derived from one specimen sequenced in a study of blood T cells in healthy people across ages. Primers used in a second PCR of about 7 to 12 cycles were a sample-barcoded 5' primer and a J-beta primer mix. MiXCR was run by TCRdb on the 5' RACE reads, yielding one entry per CDR3 protein. The data hold 780,000 or so distinct CDR3 sequences, with roughly 50% observed a single time. The sample taken for sequencing was blood. The receptors were sampled from a man in his forties in good health.

The chain combines TRBV18 with TRBJ1-1; no reliable D call. Germline V lookup: CDR1 KGHSH, CDR2 LQKENI. V was shortened by 5 bases and J by 4 bases, with 14 bases between the two germline ends. CDR3 length: 14 amino acids. CDR3 coding DNA: TGTGCCAGCTCATCGGGCCCGGGGTCCACTGAAGCTTTCTTT. It yields the protein CASSSGPGSTEAFF.

This clonotype has a handful of counts. The chain couples TRBV20-1 to TRBJ1-2; tentative D call: TRBD1 (5 bases). In germline, CDR1 is DFQATT, CDR2 SNEGSKA (reference sequence). V lost 1 base and J lost 8, with 11 bases in between. The CDR3 has 12 residues. Here the CDR3 reads CSARGGRGGYTF. The DNA of the CDR3 is TGCAGTGCTAGAGGGGGCCGCGGGGGCTACACCTTC.

The chain recombines TRBV9 with TRBJ1-1; TRBD1 aligns across 9 bases. Germline CDR1 and CDR2: SGDLS and YYNGEE. The J segment lost 4 bases and the V segment lost 5 bases, leaving 15 bases of the junction unmatched. The CDR3 spans 17 residues. As DNA, the CDR3 is TGTGCCAGCAGTCCGTCGGGGACAGGGATCTTTGGCACTGAAGCTTTCTTT. Translating gives CASSPSGTGIFGTEAFF.

The chain employs TRBV25-1 and TRBJ2-4; 7 nucleotides match TRBD1. The ends lost 3 bases at V and 3 bases at J; junction bases unmatched: 5. This CDR3 comprises 15 residues. Looked up from germline, CDR1 is MGHDK and CDR2 is SYGVNS. The CDR3 reads CASSDGDRDKNIQYF. CDR3 DNA sequence: TGTGCCAGCAGTGACGGAGACAGGGACAAAAACATTCAGTACTTC.

The chain combines TRBV12-3 or TRBV12-4 with TRBJ2-5; no reliable D call. The germline V and J ends were trimmed by 5 bases and 0 bases, with 16 bases remaining between them. The CDR3 contains 16 residues. The CDR3 loop reads CASSAPRTINQETQYF. The CDR3 region has the DNA TGTGCCAGCAGTGCACCCAGAACAATTAACCAAGAGACCCAGTACTTC.

This chain connects TRBV4-2 to TRBJ2-1; D is possibly TRBD2 (5 bases). Germline V CDR1 and CDR2: LGHNA, YNFKEQ. The ends were cut back, 4 bases at V and 0 bases at J, with 13 bases in the middle. The CDR3 covers 16 residues. CDR3: CASSRPLGSSYNEQFF. As DNA, the CDR3 is TGTGCCAGCAGCCGGCCTCTTGGGAGCTCCTACAATGAGCAGTTCTTC.

This chain joins TRBV11-1 and TRBJ2-3, with 10 bases fitting TRBD2. CDR3 length: 18 residues. Germline values: CDR1 SGHAT, CDR2 FQDESV (reference sequence). V lost 5 bases and J lost 1; bases outside the gene matches: 12. CDR3 sequence: CASSTGTSALGGTDTQYF. Written as DNA, the CDR3 is TGTGCCAGCAGCACCGGGACTAGCGCCTTGGGGGGCACAGATACGCAGTATTTT.

This clonotype has a handful of counts. The chain combines TRBV28 with TRBJ2-6, with 7 bases that match TRBD2. There are 17 residues in the CDR3. V shed 2 bases and J 2 bases; nucleotides not matched to a gene: 6. CDR1 is MDHEN, CDR2 SYDVKM, per germline. The CDR3 nucleotides are TGTGCCAGCAGTTTAATAAGTCGGGGGGCTGGGGCCAACGTCCTGACTTTC. It encodes CASSLISRGAGANVLTF.

This clonotype showed up just once. The chain is built from TRBV10-2 and TRBJ2-7; D ambiguous. V dropped 0 bases and J dropped 5 bases, with 2 bases sitting between them. The germline V gene has CDR1 WSHSY and CDR2 SAAADI. The CDR3 has 11 amino acids. This CDR3 reads CASSESNEQYF. The CDR3 DNA follows: TGCGCCAGCAGTGAGTCCAACGAGCAGTACTTC.

This clonotype was picked up a small number of times. This chain joins TRBV11-1 and TRBJ2-7; 7 nucleotides agree with TRBD1. The CDR3 consists of 13 residues. CDR1 is SGHAT, CDR2 FQDESV, per germline (reference sequence). J was trimmed by 7 bases and V by 5 bases; bases with no gene match: 8. The CDR3 loop is CASSVDRDREQYF. In DNA, the CDR3 is TGTGCCAGCAGCGTCGACAGGGATCGGGAGCAGTACTTC.

This clonotype was seen only once. The chain carries TRBV11-3 and TRBJ2-3, with unresolved D. This CDR3 has 14 residues. Trimming stripped 2 bases from V and 4 bases from J, with 10 bases between. The germline CDR1 and CDR2 sequences are SGHNT and YENEEA. DNA for the CDR3: TGTGCCAGCAGCTTACATCTAGGTCCAGATACGCAGTATTTT. This encodes CASSLHLGPDTQYF.

As DNA, the CDR3 is TGTGCCAGCAGTTACGGCCCGGGGGAGACCGCCCAGTACTTC. It specifies CASSYGPGETAQYF. The rearrangement links TRBV6-5 to TRBJ2-5, with TRBD2 as a possible D gene (6 bases). V lost 2 bases to trimming and J lost 9 bases, with 16 bases between them. This CDR3 contains 14 residues. From germline, CDR1 is MNHEY and CDR2 SVGAGI.

This clonotype was counted only a few times. The chain carries TRBV7-2 and TRBJ2-3; no clear D. From germline, CDR1 is SGHTA and CDR2 FQGNSA. CDR3 length: 13 residues. V was trimmed by 4 bases and J by 4 bases, leaving 9 bases between them. Here the CDR3 reads CASSSDTSDTQYF. CDR3 coding DNA: TGTGCCAGCAGCTCCGACACCTCAGATACGCAGTATTTT.

The rearrangement uses TRBV4-1 and TRBJ2-6, with unresolved D. The ends were cut back, 3 bases at V and 0 bases at J, with 6 bases in the middle. Per germline, CDR1 MGHRA and CDR2 YSYEKL. This CDR3 has 15 residues. The CDR3 region is CASSQLLSGANVLTF. In DNA form, the CDR3 reads TGCGCCAGCAGCCAGCTGCTCTCTGGGGCCAACGTCCTGACTTTC.

This rearrangement joins TRBV28 to TRBJ1-2, with no clear D. Trimming left V 2 bases short and J 5 bases short, with 18 bases between. CDR3 length equals 16 residues. Germline V gives CDR1 MDHEN, CDR2 SYDVKM. CDR3 protein: CASSLSPRARLYGYTF. The CDR3 bases are TGTGCCAGCAGTTTAAGTCCCCGTGCCAGGTTATATGGCTACACCTTC.

CDR3 DNA: TGTGCCAGCAGCTTGGACGTAGTTGGGACTAGCGCGAGGTGGCAGTTCTTC. Protein sequence: CASSLDVVGTSARWQFF. The V gene is TRBV7-2, the J gene TRBJ2-1; 10 nucleotides line up with TRBD2. Germline V gene data show CDR1 as SGHTA and CDR2 as FQGNSA. Unmatched junction bases numbered 17, after V lost 3 bases and J lost 12 bases. CDR3 length: 17 amino acids.